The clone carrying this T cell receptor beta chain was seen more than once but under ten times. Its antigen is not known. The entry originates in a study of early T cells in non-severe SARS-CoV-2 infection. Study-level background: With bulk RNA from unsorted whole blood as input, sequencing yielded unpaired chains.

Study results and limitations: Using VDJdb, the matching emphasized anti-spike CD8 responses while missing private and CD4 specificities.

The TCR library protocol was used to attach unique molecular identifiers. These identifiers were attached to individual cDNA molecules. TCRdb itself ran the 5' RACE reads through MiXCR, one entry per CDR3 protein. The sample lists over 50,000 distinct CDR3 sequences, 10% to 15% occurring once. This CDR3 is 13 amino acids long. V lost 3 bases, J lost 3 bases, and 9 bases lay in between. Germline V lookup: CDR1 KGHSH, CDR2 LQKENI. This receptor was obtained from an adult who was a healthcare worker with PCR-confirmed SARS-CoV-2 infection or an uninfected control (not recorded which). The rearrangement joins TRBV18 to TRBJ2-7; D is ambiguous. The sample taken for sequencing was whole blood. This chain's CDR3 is CASSPYVGYEQYF. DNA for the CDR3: TGTGCCAGCTCACCCTACGTAGGCTACGAGCAGTACTTC.